This T cell receptor beta chain is from a study of blood T cell repertoires in COVID-19. The wider study: The analysed material was cDNA or gDNA that came from T cells, B-cell-depleted T cells, or PBMCs.

There are 14 residues in the CDR3. CDR1 and CDR2 from the germline V gene are MDHEN and SYDVKM. V lost 6 bases and J 3 bases, leaving 13 bases between the germline ends. Profiled with immunoSEQ multiplex PCR; TCRdb holds only in-frame clones, not every one. The sample includes 85,000 to 90,000 clones, around 88% of them seen just once. The V and J genes are TRBV28 and TRBJ2-3, with D possibly matching TRBD1 (6 bases). The sequenced sample consisted of peripheral blood. This receptor was obtained from a human donor in a cohort sampled during active COVID-19. The CDR3 loop reads CASSQGGRTDTQYF. In nucleotides, the CDR3 is TGTGCCAGCAGCCAAGGGGGACGGACAGATACGCAGTATTTT.